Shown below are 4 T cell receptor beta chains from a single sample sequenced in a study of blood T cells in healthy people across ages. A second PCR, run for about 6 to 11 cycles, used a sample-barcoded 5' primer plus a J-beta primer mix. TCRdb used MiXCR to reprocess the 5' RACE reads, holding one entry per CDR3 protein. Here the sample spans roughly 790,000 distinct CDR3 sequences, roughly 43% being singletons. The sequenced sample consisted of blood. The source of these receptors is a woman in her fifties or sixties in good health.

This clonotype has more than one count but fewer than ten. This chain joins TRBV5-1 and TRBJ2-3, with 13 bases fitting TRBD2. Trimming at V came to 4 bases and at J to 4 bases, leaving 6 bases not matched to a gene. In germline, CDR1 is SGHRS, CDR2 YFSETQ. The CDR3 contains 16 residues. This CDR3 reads CASSLGTSGTPDTQYF. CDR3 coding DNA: TGCGCCAGCAGCCTTGGGACTAGCGGGACCCCAGATACGCAGTATTTT.

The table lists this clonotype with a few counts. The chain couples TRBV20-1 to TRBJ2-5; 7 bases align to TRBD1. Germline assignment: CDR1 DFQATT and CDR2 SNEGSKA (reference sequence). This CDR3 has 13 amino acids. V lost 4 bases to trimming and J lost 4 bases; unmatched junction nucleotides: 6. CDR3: CSATQTGTETQYF. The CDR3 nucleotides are TGCAGTGCTACTCAGACAGGGACAGAGACCCAGTACTTC.

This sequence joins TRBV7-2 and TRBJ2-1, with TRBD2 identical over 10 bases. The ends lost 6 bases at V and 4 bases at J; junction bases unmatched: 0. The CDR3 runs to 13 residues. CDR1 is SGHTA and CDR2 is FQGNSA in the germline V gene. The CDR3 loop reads CASRGLAYNEQFF. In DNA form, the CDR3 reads TGTGCCAGCAGGGGACTAGCGTACAATGAGCAGTTCTTC.

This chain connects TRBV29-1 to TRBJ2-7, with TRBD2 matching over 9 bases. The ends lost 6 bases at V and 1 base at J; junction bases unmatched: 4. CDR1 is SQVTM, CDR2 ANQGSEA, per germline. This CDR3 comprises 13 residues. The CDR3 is CSVLTSGSYEQYF. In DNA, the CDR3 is TGCAGCGTCCTGACTAGCGGTTCCTACGAGCAGTACTTC.